These T cell receptor beta chains were read from a single sample in a study of control samples from healthy donors and cancer patients. Method: immunoSEQ multiplex PCR; TCRdb's copy keeps in-frame clones and lacks some. Of about 120,000 clones in the sample, 80% to 90% are singletons; the top ten hold around 1.1%. The sequencing sample was made of PBMCs. All receptors derive from a woman aged 45-59 years with colorectal cancer. CDR3s include the opening cysteine and the closing phenylalanine or tryptophan. D genes are given only for firm matches. Size is omitted from some rows. Given values are once, few, many or a class for expanded clones.

j_gene: TRBJ2-3
d_gene: .
abundance: .
v_gene: TRBV9
CDR3aa: CASRFRDTSTDTQYF
CDR3nt: TGTGCCAGCAGATTCCGGGACACCAGCACAGATACGCAGTATTTT

j_gene: TRBJ2-7
d_gene: .
abundance: .
v_gene: TRBV7-9
CDR3aa: CASSGVGPSASYEQYF
CDR3nt: TGTGCCAGCAGCGGGGTTGGACCTAGCGCCTCCTACGAGCAGTACTTC

j_gene: TRBJ1-3
d_gene: TRBD1
abundance: .
v_gene: TRBV19
CDR3aa: CASSTTGGQGVGNTIYF
CDR3nt: TGTGCCAGTAGTACGACTGGGGGACAGGGTGTTGGAAACACCATATATTTT

j_gene: TRBJ1-1
d_gene: TRBD1
abundance: .
v_gene: TRBV2
CDR3aa: CASSSRGPYTEAFF
CDR3nt: TGTGCCAGCAGTTCCAGGGGGCCGTACACTGAAGCTTTCTTT

j_gene: TRBJ2-5
d_gene: .
abundance: .
v_gene: TRBV27
CDR3aa: CASSLWARVDETQYF
CDR3nt: TGTGCCAGCAGTTTATGGGCCAGGGTGGACGAGACCCAGTACTTC

j_gene: TRBJ1-2
d_gene: .
abundance: .
v_gene: TRBV9
CDR3aa: CASSGQTYGYTF
CDR3nt: TGTGCCAGCAGTGGACAGACCTATGGCTACACCTTC

j_gene: TRBJ1-5
d_gene: .
abundance: .
v_gene: TRBV19
CDR3aa: CASSRGRVPNQPQHF
CDR3nt: TGTGCCAGTAGTCGGGGCAGGGTTCCCAATCAGCCCCAGCATTTT

j_gene: TRBJ2-3
d_gene: .
abundance: once
v_gene: TRBV7-6
CDR3aa: CASSSAVGGPLDTQYF
CDR3nt: TGTGCCAGCAGCTCAGCGGTGGGGGGCCCCCTCGATACGCAGTATTTT

j_gene: TRBJ1-1
d_gene: .
abundance: once
v_gene: TRBV7-2
CDR3aa: CASSPGRLNTEAFF
CDR3nt: TGTGCCAGCAGCCCGGGACGCTTGAACACTGAAGCTTTCTTT

j_gene: TRBJ1-1
d_gene: .
abundance: .
v_gene: TRBV20-1
CDR3aa: CSASKGQNTEAFF
CDR3nt: TGCAGTGCTAGTAAGGGCCAGAACACTGAAGCTTTCTTT

j_gene: TRBJ1-2
d_gene: .
abundance: .
v_gene: TRBV19
CDR3aa: CASRYIYGYTF
CDR3nt: TGTGCCAGTAGGTACATCTATGGCTACACCTTC

j_gene: TRBJ2-2
d_gene: .
abundance: .
v_gene: TRBV27
CDR3aa: CASQKGAANTGELFF
CDR3nt: TGTGCCAGCCAAAAAGGGGCCGCGAACACCGGGGAGCTGTTTTTT

j_gene: TRBJ1-5
d_gene: .
abundance: .
v_gene: TRBV21-1
CDR3aa: CASSTQAKSVRLQPQHF
CDR3nt: TGTGCCAGCAGCACCCAAGCGAAATCAGTCAGGCTTCAGCCCCAGCATTTT

j_gene: TRBJ2-5
d_gene: .
abundance: .
v_gene: TRBV6-5
CDR3aa: CASRMTLSETQYF
CDR3nt: TGTGCCAGCAGGATGACCTTGTCAGAGACCCAGTACTTC